The 15 T cell receptor beta chains below were found in one sample sequenced in a study of cytomegalovirus exposure and HLA in healthy donors. Data came from immunoSEQ multiplex PCR; TCRdb stores just in-frame clones and leaves some out. The sample contains about 240,000 clones, 86% of which appear only once. The specimen was PBMCs. Every receptor here comes from a woman under 40 in good health and CMV-seropositive.

J is TRBJ2-3 and V is TRBV6-5; a weak D match, TRBD1 (5 bases). The CDR3 is made up of 16 amino acids. Germline V gene sequence: CDR1 MNHEY, CDR2 SVGAGI. The V gene lost 2 bases and the J gene lost 0 bases, with 12 bases spanning the gap. The CDR3 sequence is CASSYLPDISTDTQYF. The DNA for the CDR3 is TGTGCCAGCAGTTACCTTCCGGACATTAGCACAGATACGCAGTATTTT.

CDR3 loop: CASSPVFASVQFF. CDR3 sequence (DNA): TGTGCCAGCAGCCCCGTTTTCGCTTCGGTGCAGTTCTTC. The genes are TRBV7-3 and TRBJ2-1; no firm D call. This CDR3 has 13 amino acids. The ends were cut back, 5 bases at V and 12 bases at J, with 17 bases in the middle. The V gene's germline CDR1 is SGHTA and CDR2 FQGTGA.

The chain couples TRBV27 to TRBJ2-2; 12 bases are a match to TRBD1. CDR3 length: 16 residues. The germline gives CDR1 MNHEY, CDR2 SMNVEV (reference sequence). The V gene end was trimmed by 1 base and the J gene end by 7 bases; junction bases not matched to a gene: 4. The CDR3 DNA reads as TGTGCCAGCAGTTTATTAGGGACAGGGGGCAGCGGGGAGCTGTTTTTT. It encodes CASSLLGTGGSGELFF.

This clone has a handful of counts. The chain couples TRBV6-6 to TRBJ1-5; 7 positions match TRBD1. Per the germline V gene, CDR1 is MNHNY and CDR2 is SVGAGI (reference sequence). The CDR3 runs 14 residues. With 8 bases clipped from V and 6 bases from J, the junction kept 10 bases outside the gene matches. The CDR3 loop is CASLTPGGTQPQHF. As DNA, the CDR3 is TGTGCCAGCCTAACGCCAGGGGGAACTCAGCCCCAGCATTTT.

The rearrangement uses TRBV6-1 and TRBJ2-2, with D tentatively TRBD2 (6 bases). The V end was cut by 6 bases, the J end by 0 bases, with 8 bases between. The CDR3 consists of 14 residues. CDR1 is MNHNS and CDR2 is SASEGT in the germline V gene. CDR3 sequence: CASSGSANTGELFF. CDR3 coding DNA: TGTGCCAGCAGCGGGAGTGCGAACACCGGGGAGCTGTTTTTT.

This chain uses TRBV6-1 with TRBJ2-7; D is perhaps TRBD1 (6 bases). The germline CDR1 and CDR2 sequences are MNHNS and SASEGT. V was pared by 3 bases and J by 3 bases, with 21 bases between. The CDR3 has 17 residues. The CDR3 nucleotides are TGTGCCAGCAGTGAGGGTAAAACAGGGAATCAAGGCTACGAGCAGTACTTC. As protein: CASSEGKTGNQGYEQYF.

This clone has a single count. The chain links TRBV28 to TRBJ2-5, with 13 bases lining up with TRBD2. The CDR3 extends over 16 amino acids. CDR1 is MDHEN and CDR2 is SYDVKM in the germline V gene. V shed 6 bases, J shed 9 bases, and the junction held 13 bases outside the gene matches. The DNA of the CDR3 is TGTGCCAGCAGGGACCCGGGACTAGCGGGAAAAACCGCCCAGTACTTC. This codes for CASRDPGLAGKTAQYF.

V is TRBV5-1 and J is TRBJ1-5; 9 bases agree with TRBD1. The germline gives CDR1 SGHRS, CDR2 YFSETQ. J gave up 4 bases and V 4 bases, and 3 bases lay outside the gene matches. The length of the CDR3 is 14 residues. CDR3 loop: CASSVGQGNQPQHF. In DNA form, the CDR3 reads TGCGCCAGCAGCGTAGGACAGGGGAATCAGCCCCAGCATTTT.

The chain combines TRBV5-4 with TRBJ2-3; 12 positions match TRBD2. The V gene's germline CDR1 is SGHNT and CDR2 YYREEE (reference sequence). Trimming cost V 5 bases and J 4 bases; bases outside gene matches: 5. The CDR3 extends over 15 amino acids. In DNA form, the CDR3 reads TGTGCCAGCAGACGGACTAGCGGGACTTCAGATACGCAGTATTTT. Translating it yields CASRRTSGTSDTQYF.

The rearrangement uses TRBV5-6 and TRBJ2-7, with 7 bases lining up with TRBD2. Germline-derived CDR1 and CDR2 are SGHDT and YYEEEE. The length of the CDR3 is 13 residues. The ends lost 4 bases at V and 3 bases at J; junction bases unmatched: 4. CDR3: CASSDGTNYEQYF. CDR3 nucleotides: TGTGCCAGCAGCGATGGGACTAACTACGAGCAGTACTTC.

The V call is TRBV4-2, the J call TRBJ2-7, with a weak D call TRBD1 (7 bases). The germline V and J ends were trimmed by 4 bases and 0 bases, with 22 bases remaining between them. The CDR3 is 18 residues long. Germline lookup yields CDR1 LGHNA and CDR2 YNFKEQ. CDR3 nucleotides: TGTGCCAGCAGCCGAAGGGTGGAGGGGGCTCCCCTCTCCTACGAGCAGTACTTC. Translation: CASSRRVEGAPLSYEQYF.

This chain joins TRBV27 and TRBJ2-7; 10 bases map to TRBD1. CDR3 length equals 15 residues. Trimming took 5 bases from V and 6 from J; bases not matched to a gene: 10. The germline V gene encodes CDR1 MNHEY and CDR2 SMNVEV (reference sequence). The CDR3 here is CASSLDRGRPREQYF. The CDR3 DNA reads TGTGCCAGCAGTCTCGACAGGGGGCGACCCCGCGAGCAGTACTTC.

This clone has more than one count but fewer than ten. The chain links TRBV5-5 to TRBJ2-2; TRBD2 is a possible D gene (6 bases). The CDR3 loop spans 14 amino acids. Trimming took off 3 bases at V and 4 bases at J, with 10 bases between the two ends. Germline CDR1 is SGHKS and CDR2 is YYEKEE (reference sequence). The CDR3 coding sequence is TGTGCCAGCAGCTGGGGGGTGGGCACCGGGGAGCTGTTTTTT. It codes for CASSWGVGTGELFF.

The chain combines TRBV20-1 with TRBJ1-2; tentative D call: TRBD1 (5 bases). Trimming took 2 bases from V and 13 from J, leaving 11 bases between them. This CDR3 has 10 amino acids. Germline lookup yields CDR1 DFQATT and CDR2 SNEGSKA (reference sequence). The CDR3 protein is CSARNGALTF. As DNA, the CDR3 is TGCAGTGCTAGAAATGGGGCACTCACCTTC.

V gene TRBV6-1 combines with J gene TRBJ2-7; no firm D call. CDR3 length: 11 residues. V lost 5 bases, J lost 4 bases, and 6 bases lay in between. Germline lookup yields CDR1 MNHNS and CDR2 SASEGT. DNA for the CDR3: TGTGCCAGCAGTCCAAATTACGAGCAGTACTTC. Residues: CASSPNYEQYF.